These 25 T cell receptor beta chains originate from one sample sequenced in a study of cytomegalovirus exposure and HLA in healthy donors. PCR was performed using 60 Vbeta and 13 Jbeta primers. Generated by immunoSEQ multiplex PCR, the TCRdb table keeps only in-frame clones and is missing some. The repertoire includes approximately 100,000 clones, about 85% of them detected once, and under 5% sits in the top ten. The specimen sequenced was PBMCs. The receptors originated from a man in his thirties or forties in good health and CMV-seronegative.

The chain joins TRBV5-1 to TRBJ2-7; D is possibly TRBD2 (6 bases). The CDR3 runs to 12 residues. Looked up from germline, CDR1 is SGHRS and CDR2 is YFSETQ. V shed 4 bases and J shed 6 bases, with 11 bases lying between them. The CDR3 sequence: CASSVTGVEQYF. As DNA, the CDR3 is TGCGCCAGCAGCGTCACGGGGGTCGAGCAGTACTTC. Full variable domain (missing parts from reference TRBV5-1 and TRBJ2-7): KAGVTQTPRYLIKTRGQQVTLSCSPISGHRSVSWYQQTPGQGLQFLFEYFSETQRNKGNFPGRFSGRQFSNSRSEMNVSTLELGDSALYLCASSVTGVEQYFGPGTRLTVT.

The chain couples TRBV2 to TRBJ1-1; 9 bases map to TRBD1. The CDR3 runs to 14 residues. From germline, CDR1 is SNHLY and CDR2 FYNNEI. V lost 5 bases, J lost 3 bases, and 4 bases stayed unmatched. CDR3 sequence (DNA): TGTGCCAGCAGTTGGGACAGGGACGACACTGAAGCTTTCTTT. This sequence encodes CASSWDRDDTEAFF. The variable domain in full, completed from reference TRBV2 and TRBJ1-1, reads EPEVTQTPSHQVTQMGQEVILRCVPISNHLYFYWYRQILGQKVEFLVSFYNNEISEKSEIFDDQFSVERPDGSNFTLKIRSTKLEDSAMYFCASSWDRDDTEAFFGQGTRLTVV.

The gene calls are TRBV4-2 and TRBJ2-1; 7 positions agree with TRBD2. J lost 1 base, V lost 3 bases, and 9 bases had no gene match. Looked up from germline, CDR1 is LGHNA and CDR2 is YNFKEQ. The CDR3 runs 17 residues. CDR3 loop: CASSQAPVGGSYNEQFF. The CDR3 DNA is TGTGCCAGCAGCCAGGCCCCGGTGGGAGGGTCCTACAATGAGCAGTTCTTC.

This clone has just one count. The CDR3 nucleotides read TGCAGCGTAGGACAAGGGTCCTACGAGCAGTACTTC. Protein product: CSVGQGSYEQYF. V is TRBV29-1 and J is TRBJ2-7, with D possibly being TRBD1 (5 bases). Trimming removed 6 bases from V and 1 base from J, with 10 bases in between. The CDR3 has 12 amino acids. Germline values: CDR1 SQVTM, CDR2 ANQGSEA.

This clone was picked up one time. The chain carries TRBV4-1 and TRBJ2-5; 11 bases are shared with TRBD2. This CDR3 region has 15 residues. Trimming took 0 bases from V and 4 from J; bases not matched to a gene: 1. CDR1 and CDR2 (germline): MGHRA, YSYEKL. The CDR3 region is CASSQDGLAGETQYF. The CDR3 region has the DNA TGCGCCAGCAGCCAAGATGGACTAGCGGGAGAGACCCAGTACTTC.

V gene TRBV9 combines with J gene TRBJ2-6, with D unclear. CDR3 length equals 15 residues. Looked up from germline, CDR1 is SGDLS and CDR2 is YYNGEE. With 1 base removed from V and 0 bases from J, the gap between germline ends came to 5 bases. The CDR3 DNA is TGTGCCAGCAGCGTACCCCGCTCTGGGGCCAACGTCCTGACTTTC. Protein sequence: CASSVPRSGANVLTF.

As DNA, the CDR3 is TGTGCCTACCAGGCGGGAGGGGCAGATACGCAGTATTTT. Protein sequence: CAYQAGGADTQYF. The chain links TRBV28 to TRBJ2-3; 9 bases agree with TRBD2. The length of the CDR3 is 13 residues. The V gene end was trimmed by 11 bases and the J gene end by 4 bases; junction bases not matched to a gene: 7. Germline V gives CDR1 MDHEN, CDR2 SYDVKM.

The chain carries TRBV5-4 and TRBJ1-2; 7 nucleotides match TRBD1. The V gene end was trimmed by 3 bases and the J gene end by 2 bases; junction bases not matched to a gene: 10. In germline, CDR1 is SGHNT, CDR2 YYREEE (reference sequence). This CDR3 comprises 16 residues. This chain's CDR3 is CASSSARTGANYGYTF. The CDR3 coding sequence is TGTGCCAGCAGCTCCGCAAGAACAGGGGCCAACTATGGCTACACCTTC.

This chain's CDR3 is CASSPAPTGEQYF. The CDR3 nucleotides are TGCGCCAGCAGTCCAGCCCCGACGGGGGAGCAGTACTTC. The rearrangement uses TRBV5-1 and TRBJ2-7, with D possibly being TRBD2 (5 bases). The CDR3 length is 13 residues. Trimming took off 5 bases at V and 7 bases at J, with 16 bases between the two ends. Per the germline V gene, CDR1 is SGHRS and CDR2 is YFSETQ.

The CDR3 region is CSVESPAREAFF. CDR3 nucleotide sequence: TGCAGCGTTGAATCCCCCGCGAGAGAAGCTTTCTTT. The gene calls are TRBV29-1 and TRBJ1-1; no clear D gene. V was cut by 2 bases and J by 8 bases, with 12 bases left in between. From germline, CDR1 is SQVTM and CDR2 ANQGSEA. The CDR3 is 12 residues long.

The chain uses TRBV9 and TRBJ1-2, with D hard to call. Germline values: CDR1 SGDLS, CDR2 YYNGEE. This CDR3 region has 13 residues. Trimming removed 0 bases at V and 5 bases at J, with 8 bases between. The CDR3 loop reads CASSVAGWYGYTF. The DNA of the CDR3 is TGTGCCAGCAGCGTAGCGGGGTGGTATGGCTACACCTTC. Full variable domain (outside the CDR3, taken from reference TRBV9 and TRBJ1-2): DSGVTQTPKHLITATGQRVTLRCSPRSGDLSVYWYQQSLDQGLQFLIQYYNGEERAKGNILERFSAQQFPDLHSELNLSSLELGDSALYFCASSVAGWYGYTFGSGTRLTVV.

The V gene is TRBV2, the J gene TRBJ2-6; D call uncertain. There are 12 residues in the CDR3. The germline CDR1 and CDR2 sequences are SNHLY and FYNNEI. V was trimmed by 8 bases and J by 0 bases, leaving 2 bases between them. In nucleotides, the CDR3 is TGTGCCAGCCTCTCTGGGGCCAACGTCCTGACTTTC. Translated: CASLSGANVLTF.

The chain is built from TRBV6-5 and TRBJ1-5, with 7 bases that match TRBD1. This CDR3 region has 13 residues. J was trimmed by 5 bases and V by 6 bases; bases with no gene match: 4. Germline V gene lookup returns CDR1 MNHEY and CDR2 SVGAGI. CDR3 residues: CASRQTGDQPQHF. The CDR3 region has the DNA TGTGCCAGCAGGCAAACAGGGGATCAGCCCCAGCATTTT.

The gene calls are TRBV9 and TRBJ2-7; D ambiguous. Germline V gene lookup returns CDR1 SGDLS and CDR2 YYNGEE. The CDR3 length is 14 residues. Trimming left V 0 bases short and J 2 bases short, with 9 bases between. The CDR3, as DNA: TGTGCCAGCAGCGTAGGAGAGGTTACCTACGAGCAGTACTTC. This gives the protein CASSVGEVTYEQYF.

This chain links TRBV25-1 with TRBJ2-1, with a possible D match to TRBD1 (5 bases). Germline V CDR1 and CDR2: MGHDK, SYGVNS. This CDR3 comprises 14 residues. Trimming took off 5 bases at V and 1 base at J, with 9 bases between the two ends. In DNA form, the CDR3 reads TGTGCCAGCAGTCCCAGGGTATCCTACAATGAGCAGTTCTTC. It specifies CASSPRVSYNEQFF.

The V gene is TRBV9, the J gene TRBJ2-7; 8 positions match TRBD2. Per the germline V gene, CDR1 is SGDLS and CDR2 is YYNGEE. This CDR3 is 15 amino acids long. The V and J ends lost 0 bases and 4 bases, in that order; junction bases with no gene match: 6. In nucleotides, the CDR3 is TGTGCCAGCAGCGTAGGCGGAAGCGGGAGTTACGAGCAGTACTTC. Translated, it gives CASSVGGSGSYEQYF.

On this clone itself: One junction end does not reproduce the germline sequence, and a read error may be involved. DNA for the CDR3: TGTGCCAGCAGCCTAGCGGGAGAATTCGAGCAGTACTTC. This codes for CASSLAGEFEQYF. This rearrangement joins TRBV7-9 to TRBJ2-7, with 10 positions matching TRBD2. Per germline, CDR1 SEHNR and CDR2 FQNEAQ (reference sequence). The CDR3 length is 13 residues.

Written as DNA, the CDR3 is TGTGCCAGCACCTCCAGGGAAAGGAAGACCCAGTACTTC. Protein sequence: CASTSRERKTQYF. The chain has TRBV7-7 and TRBJ2-5, with D tentatively TRBD1 (5 bases). The CDR3 loop spans 13 amino acids. Deletions cut 7 bases from V and 6 bases from J, with 15 bases between. Germline-derived CDR1 and CDR2 are SSHAT and FNYEAQ (reference sequence).

V and J are TRBV5-6 and TRBJ2-7, with 7 bases that match TRBD1. The CDR3 sequence is 14 residues long. Germline CDR1 is SGHDT and CDR2 is YYEEEE. J lost 3 bases, V lost 4 bases, and 7 bases had no gene match. The CDR3 DNA reads TGTGCCAGCAGCCCGGGACAGATTGTCTACGAGCAGTACTTC. Translation gives CASSPGQIVYEQYF. Filled out from reference TRBV5-6 and TRBJ2-7, the complete variable domain reads DAGVTQSPTHLIKTRGQQVTLRCSPKSGHDTVSWYQQALGQGPQFIFQYYEEEERQRGNFPDRFSGHQFPNYSSELNVNALLLGDSALYLCASSPGQIVYEQYFGPGTRLTVT.

V gene TRBV5-1 combines with J gene TRBJ2-5; possibly TRBD1 for D (7 bases). The germline V gene encodes CDR1 SGHRS and CDR2 YFSETQ. Trimming removed 4 bases at V and 10 bases at J, with 14 bases between. This CDR3 is built from 12 residues. The CDR3 DNA reads as TGCGCCAGCAGCCTCGACAGGGAGGTCCAGTACTTC. Translation gives CASSLDREVQYF.

The V call is TRBV5-5, the J call TRBJ1-1; a weak D match, TRBD1 (5 bases). CDR3 size: 13 residues. The germline V and J ends were trimmed by 2 bases and 5 bases, with 10 bases remaining between them. Looked up from germline, CDR1 is SGHKS and CDR2 is YYEKEE (reference sequence). The CDR3 coding sequence is TGTGCCAGCAGCTTCTCAGGGCCGACTGAAGCTTTCTTT. Its translation: CASSFSGPTEAFF. The full variable domain, its missing parts supplied by reference TRBV5-5 and TRBJ1-1, is DAGVTQSPTHLIKTRGQQVTLRCSPISGHKSVSWYQQVLGQGPQFIFQYYEKEERGRGNFPDRFSARQFPNYSSELNVNALLLGDSALYLCASSFSGPTEAFFGQGTRLTVV.

The V call is TRBV2, the J call TRBJ1-5, with D perhaps matching TRBD1 (6 bases). Germline CDR1 reads SNHLY; CDR2 reads FYNNEI. The V end was cut by 7 bases, the J end by 6 bases, with 19 bases between. The CDR3 contains 15 residues. This CDR3 is CASNRGGGRGQPQHF. In DNA form, the CDR3 reads TGTGCCAGCAACCGCGGCGGGGGGCGAGGTCAGCCCCAGCATTTT.

This clone was seen only once. The chain employs TRBV18 and TRBJ2-7; 9 nucleotides line up with TRBD1. V shed 5 bases, J shed 6 bases, and the junction held 8 bases outside the gene matches. CDR1 and CDR2 from the germline V gene are KGHSH and LQKENI. The CDR3 sequence is 14 residues long. CDR3 nucleotide sequence: TGTGCCAGCTCATTACCAGGACAGGGGCTCGAGCAGTACTTC. This encodes CASSLPGQGLEQYF.

There are a few counts of this clone. The genes are TRBV30 and TRBJ2-1, with 9 bases identical to TRBD2. CDR3 length equals 13 residues. Germline V CDR1 and CDR2: GTSNPN, SVGIG (reference sequence). V shed 2 bases and J 8 bases; nucleotides not matched to a gene: 4. CDR3 bases: TGTGCCTGGAGTCTAGCGGGACGAGATGAGCAGTTCTTC. Protein product: CAWSLAGRDEQFF.

V usage is TRBV6-1 and J usage is TRBJ2-3; a possible D gene is TRBD1 (6 bases). Trimming pared 7 bases from V and 3 bases from J, leaving 17 bases between. The CDR3 loop spans 15 amino acids. Germline V gives CDR1 MNHNS, CDR2 SASEGT. In DNA, the CDR3 is TGTGCCAGCATCGGGCCCAGGGGAAGGACAGATACGCAGTATTTT. This translates into CASIGPRGRTDTQYF.